This TCR beta chain was recovered during a study of blood T cell repertoires in COVID-19. Whole-study context: COVID-19 samples collected from the United States, Italy and Spain covered acute and convalescent phases. The analysed material was cDNA or gDNA that came from T cells, B-cell-depleted T cells, or PBMCs.

In the original processing: Reference gene primer amplification gave nucleated cell count estimates. Clones were sequenced by immunoSEQ multiplex PCR, and TCRdb holds only the in-frame ones, with some missing. That table is the source of V, J and clone size, and D and trimming were worked out from the DNA. Of fewer than 90,000 clones in the sample, 65% to 85% are singletons; the top ten hold roughly 6%. This CDR3 region has 16 residues. The germline CDR1 and CDR2 sequences are MNHEY and SMNVEV (reference sequence). After removal of 7 bases from V and 6 bases from J, the junction contained 14 bases not matched to a gene. Seattle cases were enrolled at active infection and followed longitudinally.

The chain links TRBV27 to TRBJ2-1, with 8 bases that match TRBD2. The clonotype originates from a man between 65 and 85 years old with COVID-19, enrolled during active disease. Input material: peripheral blood. The CDR3: CASIPSLSGGGNEQFF. CDR3 coding DNA: TGTGCCAGCATCCCCTCACTAAGCGGGGGAGGCAATGAGCAGTTCTTC.